Presented here are 10 T cell receptor beta chains from one specimen sequenced in a study of PD-1 blockade in classical Hodgkin lymphoma. Assay: immunoSEQ multiplex PCR; the TCRdb copy retains only in-frame clones and omits some. The profile covers 25,000 or so clones, with over 75% appearing a single time and around 25% taken by the ten largest. Time point given: cycle 4 day 1 (C4D1), after less than seven weeks of nivolumab. Relapses following autologous stem cell transplantation were seen in all patients, with brentuximab vedotin exposure varying. This sample comprised peripheral blood mononuclear cells (PBMCs), obtained before the fourth cycle of nivolumab. The receptors come from a human donor with classical Hodgkin lymphoma.

This clone occurred a few times. J is TRBJ1-5 and V is TRBV7-3, with a possible D match to TRBD1 (6 bases). The CDR3 runs 13 residues. In germline, CDR1 is SGHTA, CDR2 FQGTGA. Trimming pared 5 bases from V and 3 bases from J, leaving 8 bases between. CDR3 in amino acids: CASSRQDNQPQHF. CDR3 coding DNA: TGTGCCAGCAGCCGACAGGACAATCAGCCCCAGCATTTT.

This sequence joins TRBV5-1 and TRBJ1-2; D call uncertain. Germline V lookup: CDR1 SGHRS, CDR2 YFSETQ. The CDR3 has 14 amino acids. V lost 0 bases, J lost 1 base, and 7 bases lay in between. CDR3 sequence: CASSLESVNYGYTF. The CDR3 region has the DNA TGCGCCAGCAGCTTGGAGTCGGTTAACTATGGCTACACCTTC. Looking up the rest from reference TRBV5-1 and TRBJ1-2 gives the full variable domain: KAGVTQTPRYLIKTRGQQVTLSCSPISGHRSVSWYQQTPGQGLQFLFEYFSETQRNKGNFPGRFSGRQFSNSRSEMNVSTLELGDSALYLCASSLESVNYGYTFGSGTRLTVV.

CDR3: CASSFSLANEKLFF. In nucleotides, the CDR3 is TGTGCCAGCAGCTTCTCGCTGGCTAATGAAAAACTGTTTTTT. This rearrangement joins TRBV5-6 to TRBJ1-4, with D hard to call. The CDR3 is 14 amino acids. V lost 2 bases to trimming and J lost 3 bases, with 8 bases between them. Germline CDR1 reads SGHDT; CDR2 reads YYEEEE.

The chain has TRBV7-9 and TRBJ1-3; 8 bases map to TRBD1. The CDR3 is 15 residues long. V shed 4 bases, J shed 1 base, and the junction held 3 bases outside the gene matches. CDR1 SEHNR and CDR2 FQNEAQ come from the germline V gene (reference sequence). The CDR3 nucleotides are TGTGCCAGCAGCTACTGGACAGGGTCTGGAAACACCATATATTTT. Residues: CASSYWTGSGNTIYF.

The chain links TRBV6-5 to TRBJ2-7; 8 bases are a match to TRBD2. CDR3 length: 16 residues. Germline V gives CDR1 MNHEY, CDR2 SVGAGI. V gave up 0 bases and J gave up 2 bases; unmatched junction bases: 6. CDR3 in DNA: TGTGCCAGCAGTTACTCGACGGGGGGGGGCACCTACGAGCAGTACTTC. Amino acids: CASSYSTGGGTYEQYF.

CDR3 sequence reads: CASSHASGTSQETQYF. DNA for the CDR3: TGTGCCAGCAGCCACGCTTCCGGGACTAGCCAAGAGACCCAGTACTTC. The chain is built from TRBV4-2 and TRBJ2-5; 8 bases fit TRBD2. Looked up from germline, CDR1 is LGHNA and CDR2 is YNFKEQ. Trimming cost V 3 bases and J 1 base; bases outside gene matches: 7. CDR3 size: 16 residues.

This chain links TRBV10-3 with TRBJ2-7; weak D call: TRBD1 (6 bases). V was cut by 6 bases and J by 5 bases, with 17 bases left in between. Germline CDR1 and CDR2: ENHRY and SYGVKD. This CDR3 has 14 residues. In DNA form, the CDR3 reads TGTGCCATCAGCTACCGGGACACCGCCCACGAGCAGTACTTC. It codes for CAISYRDTAHEQYF.

V is TRBV11-3 and J is TRBJ2-7; 7 nucleotides align to TRBD2. The CDR3 extends over 15 amino acids. Germline loops: CDR1 SGHNT, CDR2 YENEEA. V gave up 5 bases and J gave up 5 bases; unmatched junction bases: 12. The CDR3 nucleotides read TGTGCCAGCAGCGCTGGGGGGGGTTTTCCCCACGAGCAGTACTTC. It yields the protein CASSAGGGFPHEQYF. The full variable domain, in which reference TRBV11-3 and TRBJ2-7 provide the parts outside the CDR3, is EAGVVQSPRYKIIEKKQPVAFWCNPISGHNTLYWYLQNLGQGPELLIRYENEEAVDDSQLPKDRFSAERLKGVDSTLKIQPAELGDSAVYLCASSAGGGFPHEQYFGPGTRLTVT.

A single count supports this clone. The rearrangement links TRBV4-1 to TRBJ1-4, with 8 bases identical to TRBD1. CDR1 and CDR2 from the germline V gene are MGHRA and YSYEKL. The length of the CDR3 is 15 residues. V lost 6 bases and J lost 5; bases outside the gene matches: 8. Written as DNA, the CDR3 is TGCGCCAGCAGTCCGGACAGGGAAGCAAATGAAAAACTGTTTTTT. It codes for CASSPDREANEKLFF.

V gene TRBV7-6 combines with J gene TRBJ2-7; tentative D call: TRBD1 (6 bases). The germline gives CDR1 SGHVS, CDR2 FNYEAQ. Trimming cost V 1 base and J 3 bases, with 16 bases left between them. This CDR3 contains 16 residues. The CDR3 here is CASSLDPATGHYEQYF. The CDR3 coding sequence is TGTGCCAGCAGCTTAGATCCTGCGACAGGTCACTACGAGCAGTACTTC. Full variable domain (outside the CDR3, taken from reference TRBV7-6 and TRBJ2-7): GAGVSQSPRYKVTKRGQDVALRCDPISGHVSLYWYRQALGQGPEFLTYFNYEAQQDKSGLPNDRFSAERPEGSISTLTIQRTEQRDSAMYRCASSLDPATGHYEQYFGPGTRLTVT.